This note documents a single T cell receptor beta chain sequence. Antigen unknown. Measured with immunoSEQ multiplex PCR; TCRdb has only the in-frame clones, and not every one. Counted here are 50,000 to 65,000 clones, just over 90% occurring once; the ten biggest clones make up 6.3%. Germline-derived CDR1 and CDR2 are SGHTA and FQGNSA. V was clipped by 8 bases and J by 8 bases, with 16 bases between them. The CDR3 is 13 residues long. This record comes from a study of T cell responses to AZD1222 COVID-19 vaccine. Overall study results and limits: Regions left unmutated in variants are reportedly the target of nearly half of spike-specific TCRs.

This TCR came from an adult who received the MenACWY meningococcal vaccine as a control. This specimen consisted of peripheral blood, obtained 28 days after the second dose of the MenACWY control vaccine. The rearrangement uses TRBV7-2 and TRBJ2-1, with a weak D call TRBD1 (7 bases). The CDR3 loop reads CASRPQGEDEQFF. The CDR3, as DNA: TGTGCCAGCCGACCTCAGGGGGAGGATGAGCAGTTCTTC.